One TCR beta chain is described in this entry. Its target is unknown. TCRdb keeps only in-frame clones here, not all; method: immunoSEQ multiplex PCR. The sample has around 60,000 clones; around 81% are singletons. This record belongs to a study of PD-L1 blockade in urothelial cancer. Study overall: Prior chemotherapy ranged from 0 to 3 regimens per patient. When blood samples were assessed, the median T cell count was 141,255. Study-level findings and limits: Those with durable benefit had larger increases in tumor-associated blood clones at 3 weeks.

Trimming at V came to 4 bases and at J to 11 bases, leaving 12 bases not matched to a gene. CDR3 size: 15 residues. Germline values: CDR1 SGHTA, CDR2 FQGTGA. Time point defined: pretreatment peripheral blood. The sequences come from PBMCs, collected around atezolizumab (anti-PD-L1) treatment. This sequence was found in a man between 65 and 85 years old with urothelial cancer. V and J are TRBV7-3 and TRBJ2-1, with 9 bases matching TRBD1. CDR3 loop: CASSSLPGQGLQQFF. DNA of the CDR3: TGTGCCAGCAGCTCCCTACCGGGACAGGGATTGCAGCAGTTCTTC.